This TCR beta chain was obtained from a study of spatial heterogeneity in lung cancer. Study information: Detected sequences consistently included more beta-chain ones than alpha-chain ones. Each unique TCR and UMI combination was seen more than ten times on average in raw reads.

The CDR3 is made up of 13 amino acids. Germline V lookup: CDR1 SGHVS, CDR2 FNYEAQ. The V end was cut by 5 bases, the J end by 3 bases, with 11 bases between. At least ten counts were recorded for this clonotype. The size of this beta chain means little, since it is a stray read in a library made for alpha chains. A distinct unique molecular identifier was carried by each TCR cDNA molecule. TCRdb fed the 5' RACE reads into MiXCR, producing one record per CDR3 protein. Of about 11,000 distinct CDR3 sequences in the sample, around 3.9% were seen once. Time point indicated: sample taken at primary tumor resection. Sequencing of whole RNA from tumor, nontumor lung or frozen PBMC involved no sorting. The 72 donors had untreated early-stage non-small cell lung cancer.

The sample consisted of normal lung tissue next to the tumor, taken at surgery. The V and J genes are TRBV7-6 and TRBJ2-7; D ambiguous. This receptor was obtained from a male donor with early-stage non-small cell lung cancer. DNA for the CDR3: TGTGCCAGCAGCATAGGAACTGGCTACGAGCAGTACTTC. This encodes CASSIGTGYEQYF.